This T cell receptor (beta chain) was captured by sequencing in a study of shared T cell receptors in the human thymus. TCRdb's table, derived via immunoSEQ multiplex PCR, lists solely in-frame clones and lacks some. The sample includes over 350,000 clones, roughly 94% seen only once; the top ten take roughly 0.021%. Germline CDR1 reads SEHNR; CDR2 reads FQNEAQ (reference sequence). The CDR3 totals 15 residues. J gave up 6 bases and V 5 bases, and 8 bases lay outside the gene matches. The rearrangement links TRBV7-9 to TRBJ2-1; 9 bases map to TRBD2. Sequenced input: thymocytes. The clonotype originates from a human donor. CDR3 sequence (DNA): TGTGCCAGCAGCCCGCCTGGGACTAGCAGCAATGAGCAGTTCTTC. It encodes CASSPPGTSSNEQFF.